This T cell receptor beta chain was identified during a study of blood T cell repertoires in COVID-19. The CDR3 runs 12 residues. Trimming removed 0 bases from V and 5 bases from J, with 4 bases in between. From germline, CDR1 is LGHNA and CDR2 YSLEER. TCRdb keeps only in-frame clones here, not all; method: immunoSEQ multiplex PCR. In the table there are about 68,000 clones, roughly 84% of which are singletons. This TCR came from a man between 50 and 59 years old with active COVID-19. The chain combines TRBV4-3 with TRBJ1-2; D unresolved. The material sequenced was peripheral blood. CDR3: CASSQDMYGYTF. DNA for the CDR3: TGCGCCAGCAGCCAAGATATGTATGGCTACACCTTC.